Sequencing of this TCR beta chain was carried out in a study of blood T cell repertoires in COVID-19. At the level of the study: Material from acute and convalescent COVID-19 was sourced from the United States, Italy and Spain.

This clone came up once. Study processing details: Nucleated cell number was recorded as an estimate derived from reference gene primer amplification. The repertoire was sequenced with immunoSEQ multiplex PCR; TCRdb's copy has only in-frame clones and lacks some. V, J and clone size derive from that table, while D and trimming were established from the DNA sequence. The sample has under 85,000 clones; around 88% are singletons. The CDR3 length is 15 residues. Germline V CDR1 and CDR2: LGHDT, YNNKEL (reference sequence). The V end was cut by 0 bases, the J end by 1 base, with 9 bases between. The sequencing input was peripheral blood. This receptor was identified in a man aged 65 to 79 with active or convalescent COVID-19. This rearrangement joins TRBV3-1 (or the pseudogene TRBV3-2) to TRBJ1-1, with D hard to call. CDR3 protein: CASSQDPGGNTEAFF. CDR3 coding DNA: TGTGCCAGCAGCCAAGATCCGGGAGGGAACACTGAAGCTTTCTTT.